A single sample gave rise to the 19 T cell receptor beta chains below, sequenced in a study of OX40 agonist ivuxolimab in advanced cancers. Using immunoSEQ multiplex PCR, the repertoire was profiled, and TCRdb retains in-frame clones only, with some absent. Of about 84,000 clones in the sample, about nine tenths were seen once. Source: CD4+ or CD8+ T cells sorted from blood, taken in a trial of the OX40 agonist ivuxolimab. Source of these receptors: an adult with an advanced solid tumor such as melanoma, head and neck, liver or kidney cancer.

The rearrangement uses TRBV30 and TRBJ1-5, with D possibly matching TRBD1 (6 bases). The germline V gene encodes CDR1 GTSNPN and CDR2 SVGIG (reference sequence). V was trimmed by 5 bases and J by 0 bases, leaving 14 bases between them. The CDR3 runs to 15 residues. In nucleotides, the CDR3 is TGTGCCTGGGGAGGGGGGGAGATTAGCAATCAGCCCCAGCATTTT. Its protein is CAWGGGEISNQPQHF.

The V and J genes are TRBV19 and TRBJ1-1; D might be TRBD1 (5 bases). Trimming took 6 bases from V and 0 from J, leaving 17 bases between them. This CDR3 comprises 16 residues. Germline V lookup: CDR1 LNHDA, CDR2 SQIVND (reference sequence). CDR3 coding DNA: TGTGCCAGTAGCCAAAAGAGGGGCTCCGTGAACACTGAAGCTTTCTTT. This codes for CASSQKRGSVNTEAFF.

The rearrangement uses TRBV18 and TRBJ2-7; TRBD2 is a possible D gene (6 bases). The CDR3 is made up of 15 amino acids. The V end was cut by 2 bases, the J end by 0 bases, with 11 bases between. From germline, CDR1 is KGHSH and CDR2 LQKENI. CDR3 region: CASSPGGVNSYEQYF. The CDR3 DNA reads as TGTGCCAGCTCACCAGGAGGGGTGAACTCCTACGAGCAGTACTTC.

The chain has TRBV6-6 and TRBJ2-7; D possibly corresponds to TRBD1 (6 bases). Trimming took off 6 bases at V and 5 bases at J, with 8 bases between the two ends. This CDR3 contains 11 residues. CDR1 and CDR2 (germline): MNHNY, SVGAGI (reference sequence). The CDR3 protein is CASRYRDEQYF. The DNA of the CDR3 is TGTGCCAGCAGATACAGGGACGAGCAGTACTTC.

V usage is TRBV6-5 and J usage is TRBJ2-7; 8 positions agree with TRBD1. Looked up from germline, CDR1 is MNHEY and CDR2 is SVGAGI. This CDR3 region has 15 residues. V dropped 2 bases and J dropped 2; count of bases not matched to a gene: 5. The CDR3 reads CASSYTGQGPYEQYF. CDR3 coding DNA: TGTGCCAGCAGTTACACCGGACAGGGCCCCTACGAGCAGTACTTC.

This sequence joins TRBV19 and TRBJ1-6; D not certain. With 7 bases removed from V and 8 bases from J, the gap between germline ends came to 9 bases. Germline lookup yields CDR1 LNHDA and CDR2 SQIVND (reference sequence). CDR3 length: 12 residues. The CDR3 loop is CASKVGDSPLHF. CDR3 nucleotides: TGTGCCAGTAAGGTGGGAGATTCACCCCTCCACTTT.

This sequence joins TRBV28 and TRBJ1-5; 7 bases are a match to TRBD1. The CDR3 loop spans 15 amino acids. J gave up 1 base and V 6 bases, and 6 bases lay outside the gene matches. Germline V gene lookup returns CDR1 MDHEN and CDR2 SYDVKM. Written as DNA, the CDR3 is TGTGCCAGCAGCTCCGACAGGGAAAGCAATCAGCCCCAGCATTTT. Its protein is CASSSDRESNQPQHF.

The chain links TRBV7-8 to TRBJ1-4; D may be TRBD1 (5 bases). The CDR3 is 13 amino acids. V was shortened by 4 bases and J by 8 bases, with 11 bases between the two germline ends. Germline lookup yields CDR1 SGHVS and CDR2 FQNEAQ. Here the CDR3 reads CASSSGVWEKLFF. In DNA, the CDR3 is TGTGCCAGCAGCTCGGGGGTGTGGGAAAAACTGTTTTTT.

This clone was counted a single time. The chain recombines TRBV2 with TRBJ2-2; 7 positions match TRBD2. J gave up 4 bases and V 3 bases, and 5 bases lay outside the gene matches. This CDR3 comprises 15 residues. Germline V gives CDR1 SNHLY, CDR2 FYNNEI. The CDR3 coding sequence is TGTGCCAGCAGTGAGAGCGGGGTGATCACCGGGGAGCTGTTTTTT. Its translation is CASSESGVITGELFF.

J is TRBJ1-2 and V is TRBV10-3; no clear D gene. Trimming pared 10 bases from V and 4 bases from J, leaving 16 bases between. From germline, CDR1 is ENHRY and CDR2 SYGVKD. This CDR3 spans 13 amino acids. CDR3 coding DNA: TGTGCCACTGCAGGAAACAGCCTCTATGGCTACACCTTC. It is translated as CATAGNSLYGYTF.

The genes are TRBV5-4 and TRBJ1-6, with D maybe TRBD1 (5 bases). The CDR3 consists of 14 residues. V was cut by 2 bases and J by 9 bases, with 12 bases left in between. Germline V gene sequence: CDR1 SGHNT, CDR2 YYREEE (reference sequence). CDR3 sequence: CASSFSGVGSPLHF. CDR3 bases: TGTGCCAGCAGCTTTTCGGGGGTAGGTTCACCCCTCCACTTT. Combining the CDR3 with reference TRBV5-4 and TRBJ1-6 gives the whole variable domain ETGVTQSPTHLIKTRGQQVTLRCSSQSGHNTVSWYQQALGQGPQFIFQYYREEENGRGNFPPRFSGLQFPNYSSELNVNALELDDSALYLCASSFSGVGSPLHFGNGTRLTVT.

The chain combines TRBV7-8 with TRBJ2-3, with D unresolved. The CDR3 runs to 15 residues. Germline CDR1 reads SGHVS; CDR2 reads FQNEAQ. Trimming cost V 0 bases and J 2 bases, with 9 bases left between them. The CDR3 here is CASSLAEMYTDTQYF. CDR3 bases: TGTGCCAGCAGCTTAGCAGAAATGTACACAGATACGCAGTATTTT. The variable domain in full, with the rest retrieved from reference TRBV7-8 and TRBJ2-3, is GAGVSQSPRYKVAKRGQDVALRCDPISGHVSLFWYQQALGQGPEFLTYFQNEAQLDKSGLPSDRFFAERPEGSVSTLKIQRTQQEDSAVYLCASSLAEMYTDTQYFGPGTRLTVL.

V and J are TRBV19 and TRBJ2-1; 14 bases are a match to TRBD2. The J segment lost 4 bases and the V segment lost 6 bases, leaving 2 bases of the junction unmatched. Germline lookup yields CDR1 LNHDA and CDR2 SQIVND (reference sequence). This CDR3 spans 15 amino acids. The CDR3 region is CASSRTSGGYNEQFF. In nucleotides, the CDR3 is TGTGCCAGTAGCCGGACTAGCGGGGGGTACAATGAGCAGTTCTTC.

In its sample, this clone was seen a few times. The chain has TRBV6-1 and TRBJ1-1, with a tentative D call TRBD1 (5 bases). This CDR3 comprises 13 residues. CDR1 and CDR2 (germline): MNHNS, SASEGT. Trimming left V 9 bases short and J 2 bases short, with 13 bases between. This CDR3 reads CASWQGLNTEAFF. For the CDR3, the DNA is TGTGCCAGTTGGCAGGGCCTTAACACTGAAGCTTTCTTT.

This chain uses TRBV6-4 with TRBJ2-7; 8 nucleotides match TRBD2. V dropped 3 bases and J dropped 6; count of bases not matched to a gene: 10. CDR1 and CDR2 from the germline V gene are MRHNA and SNTAGT. This CDR3 spans 15 amino acids. CDR3 amino acids: CASSEWASGRSEQYF. CDR3 DNA sequence: TGTGCCAGCAGTGAATGGGCTAGCGGGCGTAGCGAGCAGTACTTC.

This rearrangement joins TRBV21-1 to TRBJ1-1; TRBD1 is the table's D call and was not checked against the DNA. TRBV21-1 is shown as a pseudogene. This CDR3 region has 14 residues. The CDR3 is CASSKRTWTAEAFF. CDR3 DNA sequence: TGTGCCAGCAGCAAGCGGACTTGGACAGCTGAAGCTTTCTTT.

This sequence joins TRBV11-2 and TRBJ2-5; D perhaps matches TRBD2 (5 bases). V lost 1 base to trimming and J lost 5 bases, with 14 bases between them. The CDR3 contains 15 residues. Per germline, CDR1 SGHAT and CDR2 FQNNGV. In DNA, the CDR3 is TGTGCCAGCAGCTTAGCCGCGGGTTCTCGTGAGACCCAGTACTTC. This encodes CASSLAAGSRETQYF.

CDR3 amino acids: CASSEAQAPLTQYF. The CDR3 coding sequence is TGTGCCAGCAGTGAAGCTCAGGCCCCACTAACCCAGTACTTC. This rearrangement joins TRBV6-1 to TRBJ2-5; D is undetermined. The V end lost 0 bases, the J end lost 8 bases, and 13 bases lay between the germline ends. Germline assignment: CDR1 MNHNS and CDR2 SASEGT. This CDR3 contains 14 residues.

The chain combines TRBV6-6 with TRBJ1-5; 10 nucleotides agree with TRBD1. V lost 6 bases, J lost 4 bases, and 6 bases stayed unmatched. Germline V CDR1 and CDR2: MNHNY, SVGAGI (reference sequence). This CDR3 is built from 15 residues. CDR3 region: CASRAGDRGNQPQHF. The CDR3 region has the DNA TGTGCCAGCAGAGCCGGGGACAGGGGAAATCAGCCCCAGCATTTT.